The 23 T cell receptor beta chains listed next were all sequenced from one sample in a study of blood T cell repertoires in COVID-19. Method: immunoSEQ multiplex PCR; TCRdb's copy keeps in-frame clones and lacks some. The sample has 200,000 to 250,000 clones, around 87% seen once. Sequenced: PBMCs or T cells enriched from blood (not recorded which). The receptors shown here come from a woman aged 45-59 years who had recovered from COVID-19.

The V gene is TRBV1, the J gene TRBJ1-5; the listed D gene, TRBD1, was not tested against the DNA. TRBV1 is flagged as a pseudogene. CDR3 length: 15 amino acids. For the CDR3, the DNA is TGCACCAGCAGCCAGGAGGGACAGGGAAATCAGCCCCAGCATTTT. Its translation: CTSSQEGQGNQPQHF.

The chain couples TRBV4-1 to TRBJ1-4, with 9 bases matching TRBD1. This CDR3 spans 18 amino acids. The V and J ends lost 1 base and 3 bases, in that order; junction bases with no gene match: 9. CDR1 and CDR2 (germline): MGHRA, YSYEKL. CDR3 DNA sequence: TGCGCCAGCAGCCAAGGGGGACAGGGCGCGAGGGCTAATGAAAAACTGTTTTTT. Translated, it gives CASSQGGQGARANEKLFF.

The chain employs TRBV10-3 and TRBJ2-2; D is unclear. Trimming left V 11 bases short and J 0 bases short, with 13 bases between. CDR1 and CDR2 from the germline V gene are ENHRY and SYGVKD. The CDR3 runs 14 residues. The CDR3, as DNA: TGTGCCTCGCTGGGCCAGTCGAACACCGGGGAGCTGTTTTTT. Its translation is CASLGQSNTGELFF.

The V gene is TRBV6-2 or TRBV6-3, the J gene TRBJ2-1; D is uncertain. V dropped 0 bases and J dropped 2 bases, with 14 bases sitting between them. Germline values: CDR1 MNHEY, CDR2 SVGEGT. This CDR3 is 17 amino acids long. CDR3 loop: CASSYSSLPPPYNEQFF. The CDR3 region has the DNA TGTGCCAGCAGTTACTCGAGTCTACCCCCCCCCTACAATGAGCAGTTCTTC.

The rearrangement joins TRBV29-1 to TRBJ1-1; possible D gene TRBD1, 5 bases. Germline assignment: CDR1 SQVTM and CDR2 ANQGSEA. Trimming cost V 3 bases and J 4 bases, with 6 bases left between them. The CDR3 runs 11 residues. CDR3 nucleotides: TGCAGCGTTGACAGGGCCACTGAAGCTTTCTTT. Its translation is CSVDRATEAFF. Combining the CDR3 with reference TRBV29-1 and TRBJ1-1 gives the whole variable domain SAVISQKPSRDICQRGTSLTIQCQVDSQVTMMFWYRQQPGQSLTLIATANQGSEATYESGFVIDKFPISRPNLTFSTLTVSNMSPEDSSIYLCSVDRATEAFFGQGTRLTVV.

The V call is TRBV5-1, the J call TRBJ1-1, with 7 bases aligning to TRBD1. CDR3 size: 14 residues. Trimming removed 5 bases from V and 2 bases from J; junction bases left unmatched: 6. Looked up from germline, CDR1 is SGHRS and CDR2 is YFSETQ. DNA for the CDR3: TGCGCCAGCAGTATAGGACAGGCAAACACTGAAGCTTTCTTT. It yields the protein CASSIGQANTEAFF.

The gene calls are TRBV5-1 and TRBJ2-5; D is perhaps TRBD2 (7 bases). Trimming left V 0 bases short and J 4 bases short, with 13 bases between. The germline gives CDR1 SGHRS, CDR2 YFSETQ. The CDR3 spans 15 residues. The CDR3 spells CASSLEGGGGETQYF. The CDR3 DNA is TGCGCCAGCAGCTTGGAGGGGGGGGGCGGAGAGACCCAGTACTTC.

J is TRBJ1-4 and V is TRBV6-5, with 9 positions matching TRBD1. The CDR3 has 15 amino acids. The trim removed 7 bases at V and 6 bases at J, leaving 9 bases unmatched. Germline values: CDR1 MNHEY, CDR2 SVGAGI. This CDR3 is CASTRTGAVDEKLFF. CDR3 DNA: TGTGCCAGCACCAGGACAGGGGCGGTTGATGAAAAACTGTTTTTT.

This clone was seen only once. This chain uses TRBV14 with TRBJ1-6, with no clear D. The CDR3 spans 13 residues. V lost 3 bases and J 7 bases, leaving 7 bases between the germline ends. CDR1 and CDR2 (germline): SGHDN, FVKESK. The CDR3 reads CASSQDWNSPLHF. CDR3 in DNA: TGTGCCAGCAGCCAGGACTGGAATTCACCCCTCCACTTT. Complete variable domain (other parts from reference TRBV14 and TRBJ1-6): EAGVTQFPSHSVIEKGQTVTLRCDPISGHDNLYWYRRVMGKEIKFLLHFVKESKQDESGMPNNRFLAERTGGTYSTLKVQPAELEDSGVYFCASSQDWNSPLHFGNGTRLTVT.

J is TRBJ1-5 and V is TRBV6-2 or TRBV6-3; D possibly corresponds to TRBD1 (6 bases). Trimming shortened V by 0 bases and J by 4 bases, and 10 bases separated the two germline ends. CDR3 length: 15 residues. The germline V gene has CDR1 MNHEY and CDR2 SVGEGT. CDR3 amino acids: CASSYSPTGNQPQHF. In DNA, the CDR3 is TGTGCCAGCAGTTACTCTCCTACAGGGAATCAGCCCCAGCATTTT.

This chain uses TRBV28 with TRBJ1-2, with 7 bases aligning to TRBD1. This CDR3 has 12 amino acids. With 2 bases clipped from V and 8 bases from J, the junction kept 2 bases outside the gene matches. The germline gives CDR1 MDHEN, CDR2 SYDVKM. CDR3 sequence reads: CASSLGGGGYTF. CDR3 bases: TGTGCCAGCAGTTTAGGAGGGGGCGGCTACACCTTC.

J is TRBJ2-1 and V is TRBV27; TRBD1 matches 7 bases. This CDR3 has 15 amino acids. Germline trimming cut 4 bases from V and 6 bases from J; bases unmatched to any gene: 9. Germline CDR1 reads MNHEY; CDR2 reads SMNVEV (reference sequence). The CDR3 reads CASSYRDRDFNEQFF. The CDR3 DNA sequence: TGTGCCAGCAGTTACCGGGACAGAGACTTCAATGAGCAGTTCTTC.

V gene TRBV5-4 combines with J gene TRBJ2-5; 9 bases line up with TRBD1. This CDR3 is 14 amino acids long. Germline V gene lookup returns CDR1 SGHNT and CDR2 YYREEE (reference sequence). V lost 4 bases, J lost 3 bases, and 4 bases stayed unmatched. The DNA of the CDR3 is TGTGCCAGCAGCGATTGGACAGGGGAAGAGACCCAGTACTTC. It yields the protein CASSDWTGEETQYF.

This clone was detected once. V is TRBV6-1 and J is TRBJ2-7; no clear D. This CDR3 has 13 amino acids. Per germline, CDR1 MNHNS and CDR2 SASEGT. Trimming cost V 3 bases and J 1 base, with 7 bases left between them. The CDR3 DNA is TGTGCCAGCAGTGAGGGCAGTTCCTACGAGCAGTACTTC. Translation: CASSEGSSYEQYF.

The chain employs TRBV2 and TRBJ2-1; 12 bases align to TRBD2. CDR3 length: 17 residues. With V trimmed by 8 bases and J by 1 base, 9 bases remained unmatched. The germline gives CDR1 SNHLY, CDR2 FYNNEI. The CDR3 reads CASRRLAGEKSYNEQFF. CDR3 DNA: TGTGCCAGCCGCCGACTAGCGGGAGAGAAATCCTACAATGAGCAGTTCTTC.

Here the CDR3 reads CASSLGITDTQYF. The DNA for the CDR3 is TGTGCCAGCAGTCTCGGGATCACAGATACGCAGTATTTT. The chain carries TRBV2 and TRBJ2-3; perhaps TRBD2 as D (5 bases). Germline CDR1 SNHLY, CDR2 FYNNEI. Deletions cut 5 bases from V and 2 bases from J, with 8 bases between. This CDR3 spans 13 amino acids.

Comments on this clone: One end of the junction varies from germline; a read error may be responsible. The chain links TRBV19 to TRBJ2-1; 13 bases fit TRBD2. This CDR3 is 15 amino acids long. CDR1 is LNHDA and CDR2 is SQIVND in the germline V gene (reference sequence). The DNA of the CDR3 is TGTGCCAGCAGTAGGACTAGCGGGGGCAACAATGAGCAGTTCTTC. This gives the protein CASSRTSGGNNEQFF.

The chain combines TRBV19 with TRBJ2-5; no firm D call. From germline, CDR1 is LNHDA and CDR2 SQIVND (reference sequence). This CDR3 is built from 13 residues. V lost 6 bases and J lost 1, with 9 bases in between. The CDR3 is CASSPSLQETQYF. In nucleotides, the CDR3 is TGTGCCAGTAGCCCTTCTCTCCAAGAGACCCAGTACTTC.

This clone is a singleton in its sample. This rearrangement joins TRBV9 to TRBJ1-5; D might be TRBD1 (6 bases). CDR1 and CDR2 from the germline V gene are SGDLS and YYNGEE. The CDR3 is 14 amino acids. The V gene lost 8 bases and the J gene lost 0 bases, with 12 bases spanning the gap. The DNA of the CDR3 is TGTGCCAGTGGAAGGGGGACTAGCAATCAGCCCCAGCATTTT. This encodes CASGRGTSNQPQHF.

The chain joins TRBV14 to TRBJ2-1, with 12 bases matching TRBD2. CDR1 and CDR2 from the germline V gene are SGHDN and FVKESK. Trimming took 0 bases from V and 6 from J; bases not matched to a gene: 9. CDR3 size: 18 residues. The CDR3 loop reads CASSQEWRLAGDSNEQFF. For the CDR3, the DNA is TGTGCCAGCAGCCAAGAGTGGAGACTAGCGGGAGACTCCAATGAGCAGTTCTTC.

V and J are TRBV10-3 and TRBJ2-1; TRBD2 agrees at 11 bases. CDR3 length: 17 residues. V lost 3 bases and J lost 6; bases outside the gene matches: 10. Germline CDR1 ENHRY, CDR2 SYGVKD. The CDR3, as DNA: TGTGCCATCAGTGAATACCTCACGGGACTAGCGGCCAATGAGCAGTTCTTC. This codes for CAISEYLTGLAANEQFF.

The chain joins TRBV27 to TRBJ2-2, with D uncertain. V lost 2 bases and J lost 4, with 8 bases in between. The CDR3 runs 14 residues. The germline V gene encodes CDR1 MNHEY and CDR2 SMNVEV (reference sequence). Here the CDR3 reads CASSLRTLTGELFF. CDR3 sequence (DNA): TGTGCCAGCAGTTTACGTACTCTCACCGGGGAGCTGTTTTTT.

This clone has only a few counts. This chain uses TRBV4-2 with TRBJ1-4; D is ambiguous. Germline CDR1 reads LGHNA; CDR2 reads YNFKEQ. CDR3 length: 14 residues. The ends were cut back, 0 bases at V and 7 bases at J, with 9 bases in the middle. The CDR3 DNA is TGTGCCAGCAGCCAAGAGGAGGGAGTTGAAAAACTGTTTTTT. The encoded protein is CASSQEEGVEKLFF.